Reported below is one T cell receptor (beta chain). The antigen is unknown. CDR3 size: 16 residues. Germline V gives CDR1 SGDLS, CDR2 YYNGEE. V shed 2 bases and J 5 bases; nucleotides not matched to a gene: 11. The data are from a study of coeliac disease. Study results and limitations: Largely private TRB repertoires meant most sequences were sample-unique.

TCRdb keeps only in-frame clones here, not all; method: immunoSEQ multiplex PCR. Of approximately 1,300 clones listed, roughly 50% are singletons. The gene calls are TRBV9 and TRBJ2-5, with 8 bases that match TRBD2. Sequencing used intraepithelial lymphocytes from the gut. The origin of this receptor is a man aged 70-80 years without celiac disease. CDR3 sequence: CASSVTDSGAGETQYF. The CDR3, as DNA: TGTGCCAGCAGCGTTACCGATAGCGGGGCAGGGGAGACCCAGTACTTC.